The rows below give T cell receptor beta chains drawn from one sample of a study of shared clonotypes between healthy human individuals. TCRdb keeps only in-frame clones here, not all; method: immunoSEQ multiplex PCR. The table has approximately 810,000 clones, over 90% seen once; the top ten hold about 25%. What was sequenced was naive CD8+ T cells sorted from blood. These receptors all come from a man aged 25-45 years in good health. Both conserved end residues are part of each CDR3. The order of the fields is clone size, J gene, D gene, V gene, CDR3 DNA, CDR3 protein. A D gene is named only where the DNA matches it firmly. Some rows mark clone size as missing; the rest say once, few, many or name a class of expanded clone.

NA | TRBJ2-2 | NA | TRBV27 | TGTGCCAGCAGTTTATTACAGGGGAGGACCGGGGAGCTGTTTTTT | CASSLLQGRTGELFF
NA | TRBJ1-4 | NA | TRBV28 | TGTGCCAGCAGTCCCTTAGGCGGGTCTGAAAAACTGTTTTTT | CASSPLGGSEKLFF
NA | TRBJ2-7 | TRBD2 | TRBV5-8 | TGTGCCAGCAGCAGACTAGCGGGGGCCTACGAGCAGTACTTC | CASSRLAGAYEQYF
NA | TRBJ2-7 | TRBD2 | TRBV19 | TGTGCCAGTAGTATGATGCGGGAGGGAAACGAGCAGTACTTC | CASSMMREGNEQYF
NA | TRBJ1-4 | NA | TRBV13 | TGTGCCAGCAGCTTAGGTGCGGCAGCAACTAATGAAAAACTGTTTTTT | CASSLGAAATNEKLFF
NA | TRBJ1-5 | TRBD1 | TRBV28 | TGTGCCAGCAGAGGGACAGATAGCAATCAGCCCCAGCATTTT | CASRGTDSNQPQHF
NA | TRBJ1-3 | NA | TRBV10-3 | TGTGCCATATTAAAGGCAGGGGACTCTGGAAACACCATATATTTT | CAILKAGDSGNTIYF
NA | TRBJ2-2 | NA | TRBV28 | TGTGCCAGCAGTTTATTTGGGGGCGGGCTAGCGAACACCGGGGAGCTGTTTTTT | CASSLFGGGLANTGELFF
NA | TRBJ1-5 | TRBD1 | TRBV28 | TGTGCCAGCAGTCTCGGGACAGGCGGGAATCAGCCCCAGCATTTT | CASSLGTGGNQPQHF
NA | TRBJ2-1 | NA | TRBV29-1 | TGCAGCGTTGACGGGCAGACTAGTTACAATGAGCAGTTCTTC | CSVDGQTSYNEQFF
NA | TRBJ1-2 | NA | TRBV21-1 | TGTGCCAGCAGCGATATACGCCAGGGGAAGGCCCTGGCGGATGGCTACACCTTC | CASSDIRQGKALADGYTF
NA | TRBJ1-1 | NA | TRBV7-9 | TGTGCCAGCACGTTATTCCCGCCAAGGCAGACCACCATGAACACTGAAGCTTTCTTT | CASTLFPPRQTTMNTEAFF
NA | TRBJ1-5 | NA | TRBV9 | TGTGCCAGCAGCGCGGGGCCGGTAAATCAGCCCCAGCATTTT | CASSAGPVNQPQHF
NA | TRBJ1-2 | NA | TRBV27 | TGTGCCAGCAGTTCCCTCGGACAGAACTATGGCTACACCTTC | CASSSLGQNYGYTF
NA | TRBJ2-1 | TRBD2 | TRBV27 | TGTGCCAGCAGTCCCCAGACAGCGGGGAGGATCCCGAATGAGCAGTTCTTC | CASSPQTAGRIPNEQFF
NA | TRBJ2-7 | NA | TRBV27 | TGTGCCAGCAGCCCCCATTTGTCCTACGAGCAGTACTTC | CASSPHLSYEQYF
NA | TRBJ2-6 | NA | TRBV7-2 | TGTGCCAGCACCGACCCCGGCACCTCTGGGGCCAACGTCCTGACTTTC | CASTDPGTSGANVLTF
NA | TRBJ2-2 | TRBD2 | TRBV2 | TGTGCCAGCAGTGGGGCTAGCGGGGCCTCTAACACCGGGGAGCTGTTTTTT | CASSGASGASNTGELFF
once | TRBJ2-3 | NA | TRBV7-6 | TGTGCCAGCGGGGTCGCAGATACGCAGTATTTT | CASGVADTQYF
NA | TRBJ1-3 | NA | TRBV7-9 | TGTGCCAGCAGCACCAAACAGGACTCTGGAAACACCATATATTTT | CASSTKQDSGNTIYF
NA | TRBJ2-2 | TRBD2 | TRBV10-3 | TGTGCCATCAGTGAGTCGGGGACCCGGACTAGCGTGGCCCGGGACACCGGGGAGCTGTTTTTT | CAISESGTRTSVARDTGELFF
NA | TRBJ2-7 | NA | TRBV27 | TGTGCCAGCAGTTCATATTCCACAGGTTACGAGCAGTACTTC | CASSSYSTGYEQYF
NA | TRBJ2-1 | NA | TRBV11-3 | TGTGCCAGCAGCCCGGGAAGCACCTATGAGCAGTTCTTC | CASSPGSTYEQFF
NA | TRBJ2-1 | TRBD2 | TRBV4-3 | TGCGCCAGCAGCCAAGAACGGACTAGCGGATACAATGAGCAGTTCTTC | CASSQERTSGYNEQFF
NA | TRBJ2-1 | NA | TRBV19 | TGTGCCAGTAGTTCCCCTTTGGGCTCCTACAATGAGCAGTTCTTC | CASSSPLGSYNEQFF
NA | TRBJ2-1 | TRBD2 | TRBV18 | TGTGCCAGCTCACCATTAGGGACTAGCGGGAGTTGGAATGAGCAGTTCTTC | CASSPLGTSGSWNEQFF
NA | TRBJ2-1 | NA | TRBV29-1 | TGCAGCGTTGGGACGGGAGAGCAGTTCTTC | CSVGTGEQFF
NA | TRBJ2-7 | TRBD1 | TRBV28 | TGTGCCAGCACCCCCAGGGGGCCCTTCTCCTACGAGCAGTACTTC | CASTPRGPFSYEQYF
NA | TRBJ2-3 | NA | TRBV10-3 | TGTGCCATCAGTGATGGGATCGCCACAGATACGCAGTATTTT | CAISDGIATDTQYF
NA | TRBJ2-1 | TRBD2 | TRBV11-2 | TGTGCCAGCAGCTTCCCGGGACTAGCGGGAGTCCACAATGAGCAGTTCTTC | CASSFPGLAGVHNEQFF
NA | TRBJ2-3 | TRBD2 | TRBV5-1 | TGCGCCAGCAGCTTGCGACTAGCAGGCACAGATACGCAGTATTTT | CASSLRLAGTDTQYF
NA | TRBJ2-2 | TRBD2 | TRBV7-9 | TGTGCCAGCAGCCTTCCGGGACTAGCGATCACCGGGGAGCTGTTTTTT | CASSLPGLAITGELFF
NA | TRBJ2-7 | TRBD2 | TRBV7-9 | TGTGCCAGCAGTTTAGCGGGAGGAAACTCCTACGAGCAGTACTTC | CASSLAGGNSYEQYF
NA | TRBJ2-1 | NA | TRBV6-6 | TGTGCCAGCAGTCTCCAGGGGGGTCCCTACAATGAGCAGTTCTTC | CASSLQGGPYNEQFF
NA | TRBJ2-3 | NA | TRBV28 | TGTGCCACCTGGAGTCCCCAACACACAGATACGCAGTATTTT | CATWSPQHTDTQYF
NA | TRBJ2-7 | NA | TRBV2 | TGTGCCAGCAGCCCCCCGGACGGCTCCTACGAGCAGTACTTC | CASSPPDGSYEQYF
NA | TRBJ2-7 | NA | TRBV18 | TGTGCCAGCTCACCAAGTCAAGAGACAACCTACGAGCAGTACTTC | CASSPSQETTYEQYF
NA | TRBJ1-5 | TRBD1 | TRBV28 | TGTGCCAGCAACTCCGACAGGGCGTTAGTACCCAATCAGCCCCAGCATTTT | CASNSDRALVPNQPQHF
NA | TRBJ2-1 | NA | TRBV15 | TGTGCCACCAGCGCACAGCCCCAAAACAATGAGCAGTTCTTC | CATSAQPQNNEQFF
NA | TRBJ1-1 | NA | TRBV29-1 | TGCAGCGTTGTGGGCCTTATGAACACTGAAGCTTTCTTT | CSVVGLMNTEAFF
NA | TRBJ2-2 | NA | TRBV6-5 | TGTGCCAGCAGTTATCTCCCCACCGGGGAGCTGTTTTTT | CASSYLPTGELFF
once | TRBJ2-1 | NA | TRBV18 | TGTGCCAGCTCACCCTCCACAGGGCATGAGCAGTTCTTC | CASSPSTGHEQFF
once | TRBJ2-3 | NA | TRBV14 | TGTGCCAGCAGCCAAGACGGGGGAGTAGCAGATACGCAGTATTTT | CASSQDGGVADTQYF
NA | TRBJ2-1 | TRBD2 | TRBV27 | TGTGCCAGCAGTCCCCTGACTAGCGGGGTCCATTATGAGCAGTTCTTC | CASSPLTSGVHYEQFF
NA | TRBJ2-4 | TRBD1 | TRBV27 | TGTGCCAGCAGCCGGGACAGCTGGCGGCAGGCCAAAAACATTCAGTACTTC | CASSRDSWRQAKNIQYF